This T cell receptor beta chain was sequenced in a study of Ad26.COV2.S vaccination and SARS-CoV-2 variants listed by TCRdb under 2021. Broadly, across the study: Vaccine-arm donors came from COV1001, a multicentre, randomized, double-blind, placebo-controlled phase I-IIa trial of Ad26.COV2.S in healthy adults. Dosing of Ad26.COV2.S was intramuscular, at either 5x10^10 or 1x10^11 viral particles, delivered as one shot or as two shots spaced 56 days apart. TCRbeta repertoire sequencing served as the tool for gauging how specific and how broad the SARS-CoV-2-reactive T cell receptors were following Ad26.COV2.S vaccination. A total of around 32 samples were included in the TCR-sequenced set, comprising around 19 Ad26.COV2.S vaccine recipients, 5 placebo recipients and 8 SARS-CoV-2 convalescent individuals. Participants in the trial were split at random into five groups of five each, receiving low-dose or high-dose Ad26.COV2.S once or twice, or else placebo on both occasions. Investigators remained blinded to trial group allocation during experiments and outcome assessment.

Remarks on this clone: Its binding antigen is unknown. Base qualities are not recorded, but no much larger clone differs from it by a single base.

V is cut back by 6 bases and J by 6 bases, with 4 bases in the junction unmatched. Sequences MNHNS (CDR1) and SASEGT (CDR2) are obtained from the germline V gene. From the cysteine up to the phenylalanine, the CDR3 has a length of 15 residues. The read is trimmed to its CDR3 DNA, 45 bases read in frame from base 1. This sample's treatment or condition label indicates: roughly 18 received Ad26.COV2.S at low or high dose, single or two shots; about 5 received placebo; per-sample allocation not given. For vaccine and placebo recipients, repertoires were sequenced using samples collected on day 63 after the first injection. In Cohort 1b, 25 adults aged 18-55 years were enrolled at a single site in Boston, USA, between 29 July and 7 August 2020. Ad26.COV2.S consisted of a replication-incompetent adenovirus type 26 vector by which a prefusion-stabilized SARS-CoV-2 spike protein from the original Wuhan strain was expressed.

The immunoSEQ Assay was used to sequence TCRbeta CDR3 regions. After extraction, genomic DNA underwent amplification by bias-controlled multiplex PCR, followed by high-throughput sequencing. On the authors' methods: Collapsing and filtering of sequences were performed to quantify the absolute abundance of each unique TCRbeta CDR3 region. T cell fraction was estimated by normalization of TCRbeta template counts to usable DNA, with usable DNA being measured through amplification of reference genes present in all nucleated cells. Repertoire TCRs were annotated as SARS-CoV-2-specific by exact matching of V gene, CDR3 amino acid sequence and J gene to a known reactive TCR set. The reference SARS-CoV-2 TCR set was derived from MIRA and filtered for enrichment in COVID-19-positive ImmuneCODE repertoires, a step that removed public or cross-reactive TCRs. Using the MIRA antigens, annotated TCRs were further analysed by specific ORF or by position within an ORF. Breadth was defined as the number of annotated unique rearrangements divided by the total number of unique productive rearrangements, and depth was defined as the summed frequency of the annotated unique rearrangements. Two-sided Wilcoxon rank-sum tests were applied when comparing TCR breadth between groups. TCRdb re-hosts the immuneACCESS table, in-frame sequences only. Its copies lack some clones; in the studies checked, an unresolved V gene accounts for under half of them, and the cause for the rest is not known. D and trimming come from the DNA, and the V and J calls and clone size come from that table. Present in this sample are over 200,000 clones, roughly 90% of which were seen just once. Together, the top ten hold around 10% of the sample.

The study at large found these results: Higher spike-specific TCR breadth was observed in Ad26.COV2.S recipients than in placebo recipients (P = 0.0014). Vaccine and placebo recipients had similar non-spike TCR breadth, a finding consistent with the vaccine containing only spike. According to the authors, total T cell responses may have been underestimated by the TCR breadth and depth analyses. After vaccination, substantial breadth of spike-specific CD8+ and CD4+ T cell responses was reported. The study lacked the statistical power to compare responses across vaccine doses or regimens.

The clonotype originates from a person between 18 and 65 years old who received the Ad26.COV2.S COVID-19 vaccine or a placebo. The V gene is TRBV6-1 and the J gene is TRBJ2-2; 13 central nucleotides agree with TRBD2. Sequencing used peripheral blood, obtained in a trial of Ad26.COV2.S vaccine versus placebo. The CDR3 has the sequence CASRKTSGGAGELFF. The DNA sequence is TGTGCCAGCAGGAAAACTAGCGGGGGGGCCGGGGAGCTGTTTTTT.